By its share, the clone carrying this T cell receptor (beta chain) is medium-sized. The target antigen is unknown. The data were taken from a study of OX40 agonist ivuxolimab in advanced cancers. Notes on the study in general: Patients who responded partially at 0.1-3.0 mg/kg showed clonal expansion ranking among the lowest.

This table comes from immunoSEQ multiplex PCR, and its TCRdb copy is limited to in-frame clones, with some not included. The sample yields around 36,000 clones, roughly four fifths seen once. This CDR3 region has 13 residues. V lost 9 bases and J lost 7; bases outside the gene matches: 8. Germline CDR1 reads LNHDA; CDR2 reads SQIVND (reference sequence). If patients had autoimmune disease history or systemic immunosuppression, they were excluded. Sampling of blood occurred at baseline, cycle 4 day 1, and cycle 7 day 1. The sequencing here drew on CD4+ or CD8+ T cells sorted from blood, taken in a trial of the OX40 agonist ivuxolimab. The chain couples TRBV19 to TRBJ1-5; TRBD1 agrees at 8 bases. This receptor was taken from an adult with an advanced solid tumor such as melanoma, head and neck, liver or kidney cancer. CDR3 in DNA: TGTGCCAGCGTTACAGGGGGAGGACAGCCCCAGCATTTT. This encodes CASVTGGGQPQHF.